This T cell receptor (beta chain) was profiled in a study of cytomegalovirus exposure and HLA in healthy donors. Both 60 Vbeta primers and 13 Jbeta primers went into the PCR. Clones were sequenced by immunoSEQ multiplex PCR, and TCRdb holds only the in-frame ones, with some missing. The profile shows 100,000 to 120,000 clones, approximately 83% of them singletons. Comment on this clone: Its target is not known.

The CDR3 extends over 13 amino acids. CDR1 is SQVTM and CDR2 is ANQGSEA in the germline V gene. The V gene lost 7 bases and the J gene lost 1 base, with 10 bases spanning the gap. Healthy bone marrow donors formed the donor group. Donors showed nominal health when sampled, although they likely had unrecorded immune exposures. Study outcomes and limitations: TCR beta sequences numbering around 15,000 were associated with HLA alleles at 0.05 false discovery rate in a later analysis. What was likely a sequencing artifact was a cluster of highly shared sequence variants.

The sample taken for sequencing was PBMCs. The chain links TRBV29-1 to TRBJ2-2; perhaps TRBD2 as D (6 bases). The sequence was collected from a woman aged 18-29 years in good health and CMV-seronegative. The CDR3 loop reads CSGRAGNTGELFF. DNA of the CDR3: TGCAGCGGGAGGGCGGGGAACACCGGGGAGCTGTTTTTT.